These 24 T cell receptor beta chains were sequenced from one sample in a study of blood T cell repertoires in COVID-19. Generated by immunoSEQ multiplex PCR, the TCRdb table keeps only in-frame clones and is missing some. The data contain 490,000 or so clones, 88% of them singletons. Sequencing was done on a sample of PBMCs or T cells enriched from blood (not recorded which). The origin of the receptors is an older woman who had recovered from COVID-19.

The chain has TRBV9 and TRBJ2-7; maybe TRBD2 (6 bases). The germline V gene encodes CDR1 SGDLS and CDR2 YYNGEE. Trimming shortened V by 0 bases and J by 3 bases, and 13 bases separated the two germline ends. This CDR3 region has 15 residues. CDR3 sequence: CASSVGGGNDYEQYF. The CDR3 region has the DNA TGTGCCAGCAGCGTAGGAGGCGGGAATGACTACGAGCAGTACTTC.

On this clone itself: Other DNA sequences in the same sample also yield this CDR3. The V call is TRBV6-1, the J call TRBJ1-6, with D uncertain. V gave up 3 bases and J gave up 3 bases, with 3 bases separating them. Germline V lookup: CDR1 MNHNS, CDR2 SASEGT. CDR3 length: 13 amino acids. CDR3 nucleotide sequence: TGTGCCAGCAGTGACAGCTATAATTCACCCCTCCACTTT. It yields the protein CASSDSYNSPLHF.

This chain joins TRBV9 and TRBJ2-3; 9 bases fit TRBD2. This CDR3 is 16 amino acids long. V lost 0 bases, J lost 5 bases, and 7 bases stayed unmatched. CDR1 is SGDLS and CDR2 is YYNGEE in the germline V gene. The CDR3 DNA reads TGTGCCAGCAGCGTAGCTGGCGGGGGGGCCGTAGATACGCAGTATTTT. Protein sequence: CASSVAGGGAVDTQYF.

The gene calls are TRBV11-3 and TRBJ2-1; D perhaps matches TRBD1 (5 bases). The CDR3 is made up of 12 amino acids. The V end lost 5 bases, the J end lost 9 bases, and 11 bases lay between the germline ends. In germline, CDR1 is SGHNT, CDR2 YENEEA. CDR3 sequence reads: CASSTTGSEQFF. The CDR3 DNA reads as TGTGCCAGCAGCACAACAGGTTCTGAGCAGTTCTTC.

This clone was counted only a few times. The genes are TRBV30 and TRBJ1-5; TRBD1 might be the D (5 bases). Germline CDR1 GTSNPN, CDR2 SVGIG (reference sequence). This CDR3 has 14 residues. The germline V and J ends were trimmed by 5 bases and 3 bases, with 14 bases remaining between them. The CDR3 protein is CAWSGTGINQPQHF. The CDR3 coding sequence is TGTGCCTGGTCGGGGACTGGCATCAATCAGCCCCAGCATTTT. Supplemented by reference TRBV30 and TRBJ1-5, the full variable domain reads SQTIHQWPATLVQPVGSPLSLECTVEGTSNPNLYWYRQAAGRGLQLLFYSVGIGQISSEVPQNLSASRPQDRQFILSSKKLLLSDSGFYLCAWSGTGINQPQHFGDGTRLSIL.

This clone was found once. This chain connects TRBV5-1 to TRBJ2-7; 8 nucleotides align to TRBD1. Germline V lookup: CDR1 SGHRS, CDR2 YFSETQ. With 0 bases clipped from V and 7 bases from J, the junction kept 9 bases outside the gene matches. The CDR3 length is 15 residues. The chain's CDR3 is CASSLEGQGAGEQYF. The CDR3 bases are TGCGCCAGCAGCTTGGAGGGGCAGGGGGCCGGGGAGCAGTACTTC.

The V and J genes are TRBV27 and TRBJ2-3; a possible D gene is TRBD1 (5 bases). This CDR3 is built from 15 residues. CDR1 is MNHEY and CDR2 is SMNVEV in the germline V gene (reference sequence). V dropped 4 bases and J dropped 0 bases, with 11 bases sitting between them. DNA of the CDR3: TGTGCCAGCAGTTCTGAGACAGAGAGCACAGATACGCAGTATTTT. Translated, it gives CASSSETESTDTQYF.

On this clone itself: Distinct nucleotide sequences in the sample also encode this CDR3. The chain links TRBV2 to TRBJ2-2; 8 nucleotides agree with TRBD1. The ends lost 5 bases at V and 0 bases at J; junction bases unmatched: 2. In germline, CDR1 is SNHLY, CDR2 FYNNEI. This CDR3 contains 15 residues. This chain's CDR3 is CASSPTGANTGELFF. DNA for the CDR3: TGTGCCAGCAGTCCGACAGGGGCGAACACCGGGGAGCTGTTTTTT.

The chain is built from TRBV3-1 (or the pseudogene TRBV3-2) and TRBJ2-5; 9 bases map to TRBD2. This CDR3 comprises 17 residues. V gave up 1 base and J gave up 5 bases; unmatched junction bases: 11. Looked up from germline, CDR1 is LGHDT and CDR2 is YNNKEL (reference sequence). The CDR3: CASSQGFPAGGQETQYF. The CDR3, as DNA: TGTGCCAGCAGCCAAGGATTCCCAGCGGGGGGTCAGGAGACCCAGTACTTC.

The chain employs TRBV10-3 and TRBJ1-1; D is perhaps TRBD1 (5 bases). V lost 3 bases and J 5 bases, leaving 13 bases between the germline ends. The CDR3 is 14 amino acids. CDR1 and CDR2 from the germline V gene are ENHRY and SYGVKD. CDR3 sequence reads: CAISEIGAWTEAFF. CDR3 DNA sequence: TGTGCCATCAGTGAAATAGGGGCTTGGACTGAAGCTTTCTTT.

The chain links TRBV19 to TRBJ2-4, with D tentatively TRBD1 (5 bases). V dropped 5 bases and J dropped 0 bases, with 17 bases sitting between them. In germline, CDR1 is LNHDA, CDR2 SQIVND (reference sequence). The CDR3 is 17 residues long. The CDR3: CASSPTQVSVAKNIQYF. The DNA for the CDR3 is TGTGCCAGTAGTCCGACACAGGTATCGGTAGCCAAAAACATTCAGTACTTC.

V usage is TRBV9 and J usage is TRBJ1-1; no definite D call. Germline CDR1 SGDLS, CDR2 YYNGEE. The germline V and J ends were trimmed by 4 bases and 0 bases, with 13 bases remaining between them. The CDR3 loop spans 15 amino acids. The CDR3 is CASSPQAVMNTEAFF. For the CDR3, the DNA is TGTGCCAGCAGCCCCCAGGCTGTAATGAACACTGAAGCTTTCTTT.

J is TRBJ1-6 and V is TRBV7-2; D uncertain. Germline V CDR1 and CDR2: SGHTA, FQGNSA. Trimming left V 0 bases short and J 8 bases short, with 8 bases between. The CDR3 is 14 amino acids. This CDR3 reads CASSLAQKDSPLHF. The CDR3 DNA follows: TGTGCCAGCAGCTTAGCACAGAAGGATTCACCCCTCCACTTT.

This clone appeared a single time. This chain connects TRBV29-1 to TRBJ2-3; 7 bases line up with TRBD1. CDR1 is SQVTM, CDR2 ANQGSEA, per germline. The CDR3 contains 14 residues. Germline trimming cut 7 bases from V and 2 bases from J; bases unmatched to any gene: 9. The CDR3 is CSGGTAAPTDTQYF. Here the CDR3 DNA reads TGCAGCGGGGGGACAGCCGCCCCCACAGATACGCAGTATTTT.

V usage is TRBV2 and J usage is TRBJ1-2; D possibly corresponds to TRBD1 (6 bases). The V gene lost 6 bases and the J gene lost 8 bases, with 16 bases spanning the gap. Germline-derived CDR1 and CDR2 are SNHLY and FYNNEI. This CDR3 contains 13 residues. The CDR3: CASSPTGGSGYTF. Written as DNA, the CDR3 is TGTGCCAGCAGCCCTACGGGGGGCAGCGGCTACACCTTC.

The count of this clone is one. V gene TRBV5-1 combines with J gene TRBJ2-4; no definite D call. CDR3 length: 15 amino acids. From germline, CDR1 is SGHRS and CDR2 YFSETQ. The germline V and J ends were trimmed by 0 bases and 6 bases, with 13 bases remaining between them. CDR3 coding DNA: TGCGCCAGCAGCTTGGGACCGGAGCCAGTAAACATTCAGTACTTC. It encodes CASSLGPEPVNIQYF.

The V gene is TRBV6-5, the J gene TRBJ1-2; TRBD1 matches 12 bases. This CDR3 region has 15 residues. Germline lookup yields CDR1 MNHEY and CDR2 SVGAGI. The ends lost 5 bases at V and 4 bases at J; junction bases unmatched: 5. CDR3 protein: CASSPGTGGGYGYTF. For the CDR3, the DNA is TGTGCCAGCAGTCCCGGGACAGGGGGCGGCTATGGCTACACCTTC.

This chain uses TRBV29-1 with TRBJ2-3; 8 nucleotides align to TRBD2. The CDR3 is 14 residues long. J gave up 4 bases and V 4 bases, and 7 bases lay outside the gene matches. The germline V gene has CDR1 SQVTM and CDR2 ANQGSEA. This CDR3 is CSVGTKAGADTQYF. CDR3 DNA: TGCAGCGTTGGCACAAAAGCGGGGGCAGATACGCAGTATTTT.

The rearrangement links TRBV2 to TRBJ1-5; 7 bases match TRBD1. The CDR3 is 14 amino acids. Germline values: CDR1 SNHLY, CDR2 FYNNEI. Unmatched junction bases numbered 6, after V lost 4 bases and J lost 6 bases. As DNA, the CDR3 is TGTGCCAGCAGTGTAGAAGGGGGCGGTCAGCCCCAGCATTTT. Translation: CASSVEGGGQPQHF.

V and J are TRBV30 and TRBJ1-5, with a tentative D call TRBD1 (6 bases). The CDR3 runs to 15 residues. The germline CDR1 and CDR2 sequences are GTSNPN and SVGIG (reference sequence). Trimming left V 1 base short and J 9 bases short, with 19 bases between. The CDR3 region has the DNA TGTGCCTGGAGTGCCGGACTAGGGAGGGGGGGGCCCCAGCATTTT. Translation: CAWSAGLGRGGPQHF.

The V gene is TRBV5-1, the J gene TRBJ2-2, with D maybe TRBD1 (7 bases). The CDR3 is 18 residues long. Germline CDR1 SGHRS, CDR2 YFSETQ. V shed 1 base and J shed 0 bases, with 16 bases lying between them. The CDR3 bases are TGCGCCAGCAGCTTGATGGACTCAGGGGGGCCGAACACCGGGGAGCTGTTTTTT. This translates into CASSLMDSGGPNTGELFF.

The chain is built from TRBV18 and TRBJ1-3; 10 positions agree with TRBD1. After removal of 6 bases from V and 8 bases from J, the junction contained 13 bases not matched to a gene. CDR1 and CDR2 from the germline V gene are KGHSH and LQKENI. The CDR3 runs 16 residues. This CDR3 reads CASSPIGQGDLDTIYF. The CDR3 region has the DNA TGTGCCAGCTCCCCGATTGGACAGGGGGACTTGGACACCATATATTTT.

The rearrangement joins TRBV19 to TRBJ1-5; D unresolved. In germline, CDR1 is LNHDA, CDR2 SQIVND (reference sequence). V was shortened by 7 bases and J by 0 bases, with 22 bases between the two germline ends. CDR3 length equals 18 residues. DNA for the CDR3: TGTGCCAGTAAAATCAGCGGGGTTGATGGGTATAGCAATCAGCCCCAGCATTTT. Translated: CASKISGVDGYSNQPQHF. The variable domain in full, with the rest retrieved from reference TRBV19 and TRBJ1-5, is DGGITQSPKYLFRKEGQNVTLSCEQNLNHDAMYWYRQDPGQGLRLIYYSQIVNDFQKGDIAEGYSVSREKKESFPLTVTSAQKNPTAFYLCASKISGVDGYSNQPQHFGDGTRLSIL.

The CDR3: CASYSGRVDNQPQHF. CDR3 nucleotides: TGTGCCAGCTACAGCGGGAGGGTCGACAATCAGCCCCAGCATTTT. The chain uses TRBV2 and TRBJ1-5; no clear D gene. The CDR3 runs to 15 residues. The V and J ends lost 8 bases and 3 bases respectively, with 17 bases between them. CDR1 and CDR2 from the germline V gene are SNHLY and FYNNEI.